A single sample gave rise to the 32 T cell receptor beta chains below, sequenced in a study of neoadjuvant nivolumab and ipilimumab in lung cancer. The assay was immunoSEQ multiplex PCR, and TCRdb's table has in-frame clones only and misses some. The sample lists fewer than 20,000 clones, 75% to 90% occurring once. The material was peripheral blood, obtained before neoadjuvant nivolumab, alone or with ipilimumab. The receptors derive from an adult with non-small cell lung cancer.

This clone was recorded a few times. The chain recombines TRBV9 with TRBJ2-1, with 10 bases fitting TRBD2. Germline assignment: CDR1 SGDLS and CDR2 YYNGEE. V gave up 0 bases and J gave up 8 bases; unmatched junction bases: 5. This CDR3 region has 15 residues. The CDR3 loop reads CASSVALAGEHEQFF. CDR3 DNA: TGTGCCAGCAGCGTAGCTCTAGCGGGAGAGCATGAGCAGTTCTTC.

This clone has just one count. V gene TRBV30 combines with J gene TRBJ2-7, with a weak D call TRBD2 (6 bases). V was trimmed by 2 bases and J by 4 bases, leaving 9 bases between them. Germline V lookup: CDR1 GTSNPN, CDR2 SVGIG (reference sequence). This CDR3 spans 12 amino acids. The CDR3 coding sequence is TGTGCCTGGAGTCGGGAGCAATACGAGCAGTACTTC. The encoded protein is CAWSREQYEQYF.

The chain combines TRBV5-6 with TRBJ2-7; D is uncertain. V was shortened by 4 bases and J by 5 bases, with 7 bases between the two germline ends. Germline CDR1 is SGHDT and CDR2 is YYEEEE. This CDR3 has 11 residues. CDR3 loop: CASSMTNEQYF. The CDR3, as DNA: TGTGCCAGCAGCATGACAAACGAGCAGTACTTC.

The chain couples TRBV9 to TRBJ2-2; perhaps TRBD2 as D (5 bases). The germline V gene has CDR1 SGDLS and CDR2 YYNGEE. V lost 4 bases, J lost 4 bases, and 11 bases lay in between. CDR3 length: 14 amino acids. CDR3: CASSFGLSTGELFF. CDR3 DNA sequence: TGTGCCAGCAGCTTCGGACTCAGCACCGGGGAGCTGTTTTTT.

V and J are TRBV18 and TRBJ1-3, with D perhaps matching TRBD1 (6 bases). V lost 5 bases to trimming and J lost 2 bases, with 13 bases between them. CDR3 size: 15 residues. Germline CDR1 KGHSH, CDR2 LQKENI. The CDR3 loop reads CASSFGEGAGNTIYF. CDR3 bases: TGTGCCAGCTCATTCGGCGAGGGGGCTGGAAACACCATATATTTT.

The chain has TRBV6-4 and TRBJ2-5; 11 nucleotides align to TRBD2. Germline loops: CDR1 MRHNA, CDR2 SNTAGT. Trimming removed 6 bases from V and 4 bases from J; junction bases left unmatched: 4. The CDR3 has 14 residues. CDR3 DNA sequence: TGTGCCAGCAGCGCAGGGACTAGCGGAGAGACCCAGTACTTC. Its translation is CASSAGTSGETQYF.

This clone was counted a single time. The gene calls are TRBV6-5 and TRBJ2-1; D is uncertain. Germline values: CDR1 MNHEY, CDR2 SVGAGI. Trimming cost V 4 bases and J 2 bases, with 9 bases left between them. The CDR3 covers 14 residues. CDR3 sequence: CASSSNYAYNEQFF. The CDR3 DNA follows: TGTGCCAGCAGTTCTAACTATGCCTACAATGAGCAGTTCTTC.

This chain uses TRBV11-2 with TRBJ2-5, with TRBD1 matching 12 bases. V lost 4 bases, J lost 3 bases, and 6 bases stayed unmatched. Germline V gene lookup returns CDR1 SGHAT and CDR2 FQNNGV. This CDR3 is built from 16 residues. The CDR3 nucleotides read TGTGCCAGCAGCTGGGGACAGGGGGCTGTTGAAGAGACCCAGTACTTC. Amino acid sequence: CASSWGQGAVEETQYF.

The V and J genes are TRBV27 and TRBJ2-3; D gene ambiguous. Germline values: CDR1 MNHEY, CDR2 SMNVEV (reference sequence). The CDR3 has 14 amino acids. The V end was cut by 7 bases, the J end by 0 bases, with 11 bases between. CDR3 sequence (DNA): TGTGCCAGCAACCCGACGGCGAGCACAGATACGCAGTATTTT. Amino acid sequence: CASNPTASTDTQYF.

J is TRBJ2-7 and V is TRBV7-9; no reliable D call. CDR3 size: 12 residues. The V and J ends lost 5 bases and 6 bases respectively, with 11 bases between them. Germline CDR1 is SEHNR and CDR2 is FQNEAQ (reference sequence). CDR3: CASSPSLPEQYF. CDR3 bases: TGTGCCAGCAGCCCCTCCCTACCCGAGCAGTACTTC.

V and J are TRBV30 and TRBJ2-7; D not certain. The CDR3 is 14 amino acids. Germline CDR1 and CDR2: GTSNPN and SVGIG (reference sequence). V was cut by 0 bases and J by 2 bases, with 11 bases left in between. CDR3 loop: CAWSVGPLAYEQYF. The CDR3 nucleotides read TGTGCCTGGAGTGTAGGGCCGTTAGCCTACGAGCAGTACTTC.

The chain carries TRBV20-1 and TRBJ2-1; D unresolved. This CDR3 contains 11 residues. The V gene lost 4 bases and the J gene lost 5 bases, with 6 bases spanning the gap. Germline-derived CDR1 and CDR2 are DFQATT and SNEGSKA (reference sequence). For the CDR3, the DNA is TGCAGTGCTAAGCAGAACAATGAGCAGTTCTTC. This gives the protein CSAKQNNEQFF.

This chain links TRBV30 with TRBJ2-7; D gene ambiguous. CDR1 and CDR2 (germline): GTSNPN, SVGIG (reference sequence). The ends were cut back, 7 bases at V and 0 bases at J, with 19 bases in the middle. The CDR3 extends over 15 amino acids. This chain's CDR3 is CASTGSYRSSYEQYF. CDR3 sequence (DNA): TGTGCCTCTACCGGGTCCTATAGGAGCTCCTACGAGCAGTACTTC.

V gene TRBV5-1 combines with J gene TRBJ2-7; 10 bases line up with TRBD2. Germline loops: CDR1 SGHRS, CDR2 YFSETQ. The CDR3 loop spans 16 amino acids. Trimming took 4 bases from V and 0 from J; bases not matched to a gene: 7. This CDR3 reads CASSRSAGGTSYEQYF. CDR3 DNA: TGCGCCAGCAGCCGATCAGCGGGAGGGACCTCCTACGAGCAGTACTTC.

This rearrangement joins TRBV6-6 to TRBJ1-2; a weak D match, TRBD1 (5 bases). This CDR3 is built from 13 residues. V was pared by 10 bases and J by 3 bases, with 15 bases between. Per germline, CDR1 MNHNY and CDR2 SVGAGI (reference sequence). The CDR3 loop reads CATQDSGDYGYTF. Here the CDR3 DNA reads TGTGCCACCCAAGACAGTGGGGACTATGGCTACACCTTC.

This clone appeared a few times. The chain employs TRBV28 and TRBJ1-5, with D uncertain. The V gene lost 4 bases and the J gene lost 3 bases, with 4 bases spanning the gap. There are 12 residues in the CDR3. The germline V gene encodes CDR1 MDHEN and CDR2 SYDVKM. CDR3 sequence (DNA): TGTGCCAGCAGTTCCCTCAATCAGCCCCAGCATTTT. Its protein product is CASSSLNQPQHF.

The chain uses TRBV5-1 and TRBJ2-5; the match to TRBD2 covers 12 bases. J gave up 2 bases and V 5 bases, and 4 bases lay outside the gene matches. CDR1 SGHRS and CDR2 YFSETQ come from the germline V gene. The CDR3 contains 15 residues. CDR3 sequence: CASRPGLAGQETQYF. As DNA, the CDR3 is TGCGCCAGCAGACCGGGACTAGCGGGTCAAGAGACCCAGTACTTC. Full variable domain (rest looked up from reference TRBV5-1 and TRBJ2-5): KAGVTQTPRYLIKTRGQQVTLSCSPISGHRSVSWYQQTPGQGLQFLFEYFSETQRNKGNFPGRFSGRQFSNSRSEMNVSTLELGDSALYLCASRPGLAGQETQYFGPGTRLLVL.

This clone has only a few counts. The gene calls are TRBV7-2 and TRBJ1-1, with TRBD1 as a possible D gene (5 bases). CDR1 and CDR2 from the germline V gene are SGHTA and FQGNSA. Trimming removed 5 bases from V and 4 bases from J, with 14 bases in between. The CDR3 sequence is 14 residues long. The CDR3: CASSPGGTGTEAFF. DNA of the CDR3: TGTGCCAGCAGCCCCGGGGGGACGGGCACTGAAGCTTTCTTT. Variable domain in full (rest from reference TRBV7-2 and TRBJ1-1): GAGVSQSPSNKVTEKGKDVELRCDPISGHTALYWYRQSLGQGLEFLIYFQGNSAPDKSGLPSDRFSAERTGGSVSTLTIQRTQQEDSAVYLCASSPGGTGTEAFFGQGTRLTVV.

J is TRBJ2-5 and V is TRBV4-1; a weak D match, TRBD2 (9 bases). Trimming removed 0 bases at V and 7 bases at J, with 27 bases between. The CDR3 runs 19 residues. CDR1 and CDR2 (germline): MGHRA, YSYEKL. The DNA for the CDR3 is TGCGCCAGCAGCCAAGATCAGGGGGCTGGTAGCGGGAGTCATGGGACCCAGTACTTC. It encodes CASSQDQGAGSGSHGTQYF.

The chain is built from TRBV6-1 and TRBJ1-2; 9 nucleotides align to TRBD1. The CDR3 runs to 15 residues. V was clipped by 1 base and J by 5 bases; unmatched bases: 5. Looked up from germline, CDR1 is MNHNS and CDR2 is SASEGT. CDR3 sequence reads: CASSEGTGVHYGYTF. The CDR3 DNA reads as TGTGCCAGCAGTGAAGGGACAGGGGTTCATTATGGCTACACCTTC.

This chain links TRBV5-4 with TRBJ2-1, with 7 bases identical to TRBD2. From germline, CDR1 is SGHNT and CDR2 YYREEE (reference sequence). V was pared by 3 bases and J by 6 bases, with 12 bases of the junction left unmatched. The CDR3 has 16 residues. The CDR3 nucleotides read TGTGCCAGCAGCTCTCACACTCTAGCGGCACTCAATGAGCAGTTCTTC. Its protein product is CASSSHTLAALNEQFF.

This rearrangement joins TRBV14 to TRBJ1-1; 7 bases are a match to TRBD1. With 2 bases clipped from V and 11 bases from J, the junction kept 8 bases outside the gene matches. The CDR3 extends over 13 amino acids. Germline-derived CDR1 and CDR2 are SGHDN and FVKESK. CDR3 protein: CASSQLEGGAAFF. In nucleotides, the CDR3 is TGTGCCAGCAGCCAACTTGAAGGGGGCGCCGCTTTCTTT.

The chain recombines TRBV7-9 with TRBJ1-1, with D perhaps TRBD1 (5 bases). The CDR3 consists of 14 residues. Per germline, CDR1 SEHNR and CDR2 FQNEAQ (reference sequence). V lost 5 bases and J 10 bases, leaving 20 bases between the germline ends. The CDR3 reads CASSHPGFLGGAFF. DNA for the CDR3: TGTGCCAGCAGCCATCCGGGGTTCTTGGGGGGAGCTTTCTTT.

The chain employs TRBV5-4 and TRBJ2-3, with 8 nucleotides matching TRBD2. Germline trimming cut 2 bases from V and 1 base from J; bases unmatched to any gene: 3. CDR1 is SGHNT, CDR2 YYREEE, per germline (reference sequence). This CDR3 comprises 15 residues. The CDR3 sequence is CASSFTGGGTDTQYF. DNA for the CDR3: TGTGCCAGCAGCTTTACGGGAGGGGGCACAGATACGCAGTATTTT.

The chain carries TRBV7-8 and TRBJ1-1; TRBD1 might be the D (5 bases). This CDR3 contains 13 residues. CDR1 SGHVS and CDR2 FQNEAQ come from the germline V gene. V was trimmed by 3 bases and J by 1 base, leaving 6 bases between them. The DNA for the CDR3 is TGTGCCAGCAGCTTTGGGGGGAACACTGAAGCTTTCTTT. As protein: CASSFGGNTEAFF.

This chain links TRBV5-4 with TRBJ1-1; 9 bases match TRBD1. V was clipped by 4 bases and J by 4 bases; unmatched bases: 5. The CDR3 extends over 14 amino acids. Per germline, CDR1 SGHNT and CDR2 YYREEE (reference sequence). CDR3 residues: CASSHRGQGTEAFF. CDR3 DNA sequence: TGTGCCAGCAGCCACAGGGGGCAGGGCACTGAAGCTTTCTTT.

The gene calls are TRBV7-6 and TRBJ2-3, with 7 bases identical to TRBD2. Germline loops: CDR1 SGHVS, CDR2 FNYEAQ. This CDR3 has 18 residues. J gave up 3 bases and V 5 bases, and 17 bases lay outside the gene matches. CDR3 protein: CASSPVGGSDIRTDTQYF. CDR3 coding DNA: TGTGCCAGCAGCCCAGTGGGAGGGTCTGATATCAGGACAGATACGCAGTATTTT.

The V and J genes are TRBV30 and TRBJ1-1; tentatively, D is TRBD1 (5 bases). Germline V gene lookup returns CDR1 GTSNPN and CDR2 SVGIG (reference sequence). The V and J ends lost 0 bases and 6 bases respectively, with 14 bases between them. The CDR3 contains 14 residues. CDR3 sequence (DNA): TGTGCCTGGAGTGTTCAGGGCGGCTCCTCTGAAGCTTTCTTT. It encodes CAWSVQGGSSEAFF.

The genes are TRBV7-2 and TRBJ2-7; TRBD2 aligns across 7 bases. Germline values: CDR1 SGHTA, CDR2 FQGNSA. V shed 1 base, J shed 9 bases, and the junction held 15 bases outside the gene matches. The CDR3 extends over 16 amino acids. The CDR3 DNA sequence: TGTGCCAGCAGCTTAGGCCGGGGTACCTACGAGCGGGGGCAGTACTTC. Translating gives CASSLGRGTYERGQYF. Full variable domain (rest looked up from reference TRBV7-2 and TRBJ2-7): GAGVSQSPSNKVTEKGKDVELRCDPISGHTALYWYRQSLGQGLEFLIYFQGNSAPDKSGLPSDRFSAERTGGSVSTLTIQRTQQEDSAVYLCASSLGRGTYERGQYFGPGTRLTVT.

The CDR3 DNA reads as TGTGCCAGCGGGGCCGCCGGGGAGCTGTTTTTT. Its translation is CASGAAGELFF. The V gene is TRBV6-1, the J gene TRBJ2-2; tentative D call: TRBD1 (5 bases). Germline CDR1 MNHNS, CDR2 SASEGT. The CDR3 is 11 residues long. Trimming pared 8 bases from V and 6 bases from J, leaving 7 bases between.

V gene TRBV5-6 combines with J gene TRBJ2-7; 8 bases map to TRBD2. V dropped 2 bases and J dropped 1; count of bases not matched to a gene: 8. In germline, CDR1 is SGHDT, CDR2 YYEEEE. This CDR3 contains 16 residues. The CDR3: CASSFRREGRSYEQYF. DNA for the CDR3: TGTGCCAGCAGCTTCAGACGGGAGGGCCGTTCCTACGAGCAGTACTTC.

This clone was observed a single time. V gene TRBV30 combines with J gene TRBJ2-5, with TRBD2 matching 11 bases. The CDR3 covers 16 residues. The V gene end was trimmed by 2 bases and the J gene end by 3 bases; junction bases not matched to a gene: 8. Germline CDR1 is GTSNPN and CDR2 is SVGIG (reference sequence). DNA of the CDR3: TGTGCCTGGAGTCGCGGATTAGCGGGAGGGGAAGAGACCCAGTACTTC. Its protein product is CAWSRGLAGGEETQYF.